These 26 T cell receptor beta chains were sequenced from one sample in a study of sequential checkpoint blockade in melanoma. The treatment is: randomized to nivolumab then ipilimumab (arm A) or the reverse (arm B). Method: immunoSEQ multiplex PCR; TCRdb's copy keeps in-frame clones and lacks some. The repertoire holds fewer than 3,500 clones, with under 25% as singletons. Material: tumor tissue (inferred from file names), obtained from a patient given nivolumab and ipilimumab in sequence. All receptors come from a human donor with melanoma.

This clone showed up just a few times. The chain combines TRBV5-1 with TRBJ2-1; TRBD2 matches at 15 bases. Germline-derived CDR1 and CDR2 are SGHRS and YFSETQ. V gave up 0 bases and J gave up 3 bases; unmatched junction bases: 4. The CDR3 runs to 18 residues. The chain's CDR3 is CASSLGTSGRAGYNEQFF. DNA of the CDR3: TGCGCCAGCAGCTTGGGGACTAGCGGGAGGGCGGGCTACAATGAGCAGTTCTTC.

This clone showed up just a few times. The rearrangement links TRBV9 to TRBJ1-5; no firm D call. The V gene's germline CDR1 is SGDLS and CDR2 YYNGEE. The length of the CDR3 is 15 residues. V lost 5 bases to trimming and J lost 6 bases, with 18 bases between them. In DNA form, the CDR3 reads TGTGCCAGCAGTGTTGCAAGTGGATTCGGTCAGCCCCAGCATTTT. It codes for CASSVASGFGQPQHF.

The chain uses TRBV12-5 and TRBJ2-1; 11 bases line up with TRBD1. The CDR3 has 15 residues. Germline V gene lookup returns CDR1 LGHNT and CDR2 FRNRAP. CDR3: CASNRDRGIRNEQFF. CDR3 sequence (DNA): TGTGCCAGCAACCGGGACAGGGGGATTCGCAATGAGCAGTTCTTC.

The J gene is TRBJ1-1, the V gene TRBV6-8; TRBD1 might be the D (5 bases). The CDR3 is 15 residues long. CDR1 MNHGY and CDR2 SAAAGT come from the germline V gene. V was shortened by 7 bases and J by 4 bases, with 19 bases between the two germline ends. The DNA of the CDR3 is TGTGCCAGCATCACTGGGCAGGGAGGGGCCACTGAAGCTTTCTTT. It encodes CASITGQGGATEAFF.

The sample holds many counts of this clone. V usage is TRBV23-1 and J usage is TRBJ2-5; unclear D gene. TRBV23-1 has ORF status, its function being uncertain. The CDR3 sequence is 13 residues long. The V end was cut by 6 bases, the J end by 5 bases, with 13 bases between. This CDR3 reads CASSFVARETQYF. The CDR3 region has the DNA TGCGCCAGCAGCTTCGTGGCACGGGAGACCCAGTACTTC.

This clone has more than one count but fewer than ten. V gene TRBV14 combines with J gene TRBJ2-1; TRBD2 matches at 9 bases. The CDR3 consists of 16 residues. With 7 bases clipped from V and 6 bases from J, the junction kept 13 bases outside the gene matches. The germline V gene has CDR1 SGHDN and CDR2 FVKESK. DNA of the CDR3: TGTGCCAGCAACACAGAGGGAGGACTAGCGATCAATGAGCAGTTCTTC. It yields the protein CASNTEGGLAINEQFF.

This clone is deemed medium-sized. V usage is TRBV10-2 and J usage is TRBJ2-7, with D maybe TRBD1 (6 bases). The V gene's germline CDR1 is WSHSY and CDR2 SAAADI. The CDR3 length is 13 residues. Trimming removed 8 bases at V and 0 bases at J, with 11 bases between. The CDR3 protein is CASLGQSSYEQYF. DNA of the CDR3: TGCGCCAGCTTGGGACAAAGCTCCTACGAGCAGTACTTC.

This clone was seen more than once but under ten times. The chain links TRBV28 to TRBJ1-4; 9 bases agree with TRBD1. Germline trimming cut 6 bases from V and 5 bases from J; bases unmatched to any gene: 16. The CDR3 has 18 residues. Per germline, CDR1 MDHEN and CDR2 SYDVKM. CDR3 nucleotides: TGTGCCAGCAGCCCGGGGGGGACCACCGGGACAGGGAATGAAAAACTGTTTTTT. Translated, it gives CASSPGGTTGTGNEKLFF.

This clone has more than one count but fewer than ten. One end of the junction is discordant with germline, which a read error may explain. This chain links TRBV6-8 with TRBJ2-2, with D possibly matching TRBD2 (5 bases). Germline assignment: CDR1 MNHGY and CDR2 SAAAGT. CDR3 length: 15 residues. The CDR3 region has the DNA TGTGCCATCAGTGCGGGCCTCACTAACACCGGGGAGCTGTTTTTT. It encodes CAISAGLTNTGELFF.

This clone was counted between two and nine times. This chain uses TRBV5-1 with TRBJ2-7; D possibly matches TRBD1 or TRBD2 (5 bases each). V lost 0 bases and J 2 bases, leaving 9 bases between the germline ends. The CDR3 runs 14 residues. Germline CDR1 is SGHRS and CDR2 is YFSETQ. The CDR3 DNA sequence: TGCGCCAGCAGCTTGGATGAGGGGCCCTACGAGCAGTACTTC. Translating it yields CASSLDEGPYEQYF.

CDR3 residues: CASSLVEGGSNQPQHF. The CDR3 nucleotides read TGTGCCAGCAGTTTGGTCGAGGGCGGCAGCAATCAGCCCCAGCATTTT. The chain recombines TRBV28 with TRBJ1-5; D is undetermined. V was cut by 3 bases and J by 1 base, with 13 bases left in between. This CDR3 has 16 amino acids. Per germline, CDR1 MDHEN and CDR2 SYDVKM.

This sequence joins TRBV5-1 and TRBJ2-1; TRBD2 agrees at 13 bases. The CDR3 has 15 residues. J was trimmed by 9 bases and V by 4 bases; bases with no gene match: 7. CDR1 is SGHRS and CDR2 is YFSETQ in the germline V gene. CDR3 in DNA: TGCGCCAGCAGCCCCCGACTAGCGGGGGGTGGTGAGCAGTTCTTC. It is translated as CASSPRLAGGGEQFF.

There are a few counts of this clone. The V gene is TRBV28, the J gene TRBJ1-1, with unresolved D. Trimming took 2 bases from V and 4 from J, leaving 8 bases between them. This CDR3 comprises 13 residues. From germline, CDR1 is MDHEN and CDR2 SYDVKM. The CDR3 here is CASSLVVSTEAFF. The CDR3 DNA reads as TGTGCCAGCAGTTTAGTGGTGAGCACTGAAGCTTTCTTT.

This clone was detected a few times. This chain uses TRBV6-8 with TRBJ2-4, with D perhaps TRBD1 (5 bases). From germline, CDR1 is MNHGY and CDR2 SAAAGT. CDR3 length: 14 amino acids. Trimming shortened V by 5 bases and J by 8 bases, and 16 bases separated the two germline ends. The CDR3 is CASSLYRGRDIQYF. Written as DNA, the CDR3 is TGTGCCAGCAGTCTATATAGGGGAAGGGACATTCAGTACTTC.

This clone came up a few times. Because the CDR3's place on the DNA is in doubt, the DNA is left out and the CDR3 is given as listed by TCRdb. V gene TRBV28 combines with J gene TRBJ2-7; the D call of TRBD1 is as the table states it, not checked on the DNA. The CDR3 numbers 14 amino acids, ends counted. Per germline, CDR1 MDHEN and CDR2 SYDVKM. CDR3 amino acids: CASSTSDRAYEQYF.

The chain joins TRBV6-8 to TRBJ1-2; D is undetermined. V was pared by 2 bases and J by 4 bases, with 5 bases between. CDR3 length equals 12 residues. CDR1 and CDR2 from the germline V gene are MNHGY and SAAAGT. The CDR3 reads CASSYDGYGYTF. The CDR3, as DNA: TGTGCCAGCAGTTACGATGGCTATGGCTACACCTTC.

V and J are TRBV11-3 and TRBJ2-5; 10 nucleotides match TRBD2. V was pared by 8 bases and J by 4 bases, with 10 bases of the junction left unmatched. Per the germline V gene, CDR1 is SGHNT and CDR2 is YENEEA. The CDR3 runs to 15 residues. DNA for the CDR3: TGTGCCAGCGGGCCCGGGACTAGCGAGACAGAGACCCAGTACTTC. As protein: CASGPGTSETETQYF. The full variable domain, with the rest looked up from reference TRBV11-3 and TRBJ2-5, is EAGVVQSPRYKIIEKKQPVAFWCNPISGHNTLYWYLQNLGQGPELLIRYENEEAVDDSQLPKDRFSAERLKGVDSTLKIQPAELGDSAVYLCASGPGTSETETQYFGPGTRLLVL.

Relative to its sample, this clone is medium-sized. CDR3 in DNA: TGTGCCAGCAGCTTGACCGGTCGTGGGGACACCGGGGAGCTGTTTTTT. Translation: CASSLTGRGDTGELFF. The chain combines TRBV9 with TRBJ2-2, with D unresolved. Germline loops: CDR1 SGDLS, CDR2 YYNGEE. The CDR3 runs 16 residues. Deletions cut 4 bases from V and 3 bases from J, with 16 bases between.

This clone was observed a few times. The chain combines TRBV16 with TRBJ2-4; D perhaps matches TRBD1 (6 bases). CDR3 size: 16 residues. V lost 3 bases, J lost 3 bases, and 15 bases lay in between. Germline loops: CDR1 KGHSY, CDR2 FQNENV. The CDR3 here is CASSHLWTEGKNIQYF. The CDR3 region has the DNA TGTGCCAGCAGCCACCTTTGGACAGAGGGCAAAAACATTCAGTACTTC.

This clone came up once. The CDR3 DNA sequence: TGCGCCAGCAGTCCCGGGACAGGCCTCTATGGCTACACCTTC. It yields the protein CASSPGTGLYGYTF. The chain couples TRBV5-1 to TRBJ1-2, with TRBD1 matching over 8 bases. V lost 5 bases, J lost 4 bases, and 7 bases stayed unmatched. CDR3 size: 14 residues. Looked up from germline, CDR1 is SGHRS and CDR2 is YFSETQ.

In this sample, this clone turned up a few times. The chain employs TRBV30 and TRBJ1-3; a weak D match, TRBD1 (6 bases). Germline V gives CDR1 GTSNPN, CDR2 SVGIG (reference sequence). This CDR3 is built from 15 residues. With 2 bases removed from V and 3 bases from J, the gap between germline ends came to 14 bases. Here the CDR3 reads CAWSLPGGFGNTIYF. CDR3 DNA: TGTGCCTGGAGTCTTCCGGGGGGCTTTGGAAACACCATATATTTT. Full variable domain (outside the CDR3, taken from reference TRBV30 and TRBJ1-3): SQTIHQWPATLVQPVGSPLSLECTVEGTSNPNLYWYRQAAGRGLQLLFYSVGIGQISSEVPQNLSASRPQDRQFILSSKKLLLSDSGFYLCAWSLPGGFGNTIYFGEGSWLTVV.

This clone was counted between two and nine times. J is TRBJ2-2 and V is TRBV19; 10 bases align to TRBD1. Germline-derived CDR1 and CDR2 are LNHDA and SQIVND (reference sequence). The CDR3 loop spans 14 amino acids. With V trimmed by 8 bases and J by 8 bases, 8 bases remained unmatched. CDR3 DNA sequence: TGTGCCAGTGGGGGACAGGGGCCGCTGGGGGAGCTGTTTTTT. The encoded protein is CASGGQGPLGELFF. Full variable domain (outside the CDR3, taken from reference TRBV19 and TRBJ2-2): DGGITQSPKYLFRKEGQNVTLSCEQNLNHDAMYWYRQDPGQGLRLIYYSQIVNDFQKGDIAEGYSVSREKKESFPLTVTSAQKNPTAFYLCASGGQGPLGELFFGEGSRLTVL.

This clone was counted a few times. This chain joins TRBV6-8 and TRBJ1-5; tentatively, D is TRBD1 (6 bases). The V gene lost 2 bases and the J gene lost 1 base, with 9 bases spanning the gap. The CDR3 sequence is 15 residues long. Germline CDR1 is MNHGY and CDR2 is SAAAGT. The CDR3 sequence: CASSYNRESNQPQHF. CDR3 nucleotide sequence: TGTGCCAGCAGTTACAACAGGGAAAGCAATCAGCCCCAGCATTTT.

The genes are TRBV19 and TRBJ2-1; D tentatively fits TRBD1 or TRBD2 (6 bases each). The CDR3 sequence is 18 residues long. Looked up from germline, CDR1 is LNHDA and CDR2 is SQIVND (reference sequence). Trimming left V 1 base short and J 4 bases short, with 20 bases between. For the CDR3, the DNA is TGTGCCAGTAGTATAGTTCTCGGGGGCCCGGCGAATTACAATGAGCAGTTCTTC. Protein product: CASSIVLGGPANYNEQFF.

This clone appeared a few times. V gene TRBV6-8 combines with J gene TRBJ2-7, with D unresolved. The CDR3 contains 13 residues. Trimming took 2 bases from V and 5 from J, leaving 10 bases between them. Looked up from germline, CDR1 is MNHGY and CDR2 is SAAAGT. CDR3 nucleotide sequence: TGTGCCAGCAGTTACCACCAATCCCACGAGCAGTACTTC. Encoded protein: CASSYHQSHEQYF.

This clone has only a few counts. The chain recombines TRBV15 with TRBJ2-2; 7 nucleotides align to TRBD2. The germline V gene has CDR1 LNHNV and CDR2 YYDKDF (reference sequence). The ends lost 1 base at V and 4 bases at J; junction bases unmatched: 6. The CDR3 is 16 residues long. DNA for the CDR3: TGTGCCACCAGCAGAGGGCTGGGGAGGGCCACCGGGGAGCTGTTTTTT. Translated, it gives CATSRGLGRATGELFF.